This note documents a single TCR beta chain sequence. The data were obtained in a study of shared clonotypes between healthy human individuals. The germline CDR1 and CDR2 sequences are MNHEY and SMNVEV (reference sequence). This CDR3 region has 14 residues. V lost 3 bases to trimming and J lost 0 bases, with 6 bases between them. Here immunoSEQ multiplex PCR was the method, and the copy in TCRdb shows in-frame clones only, minus some. The sample carries under 130,000 clones, about 72% recorded once. The chain is built from TRBV27 and TRBJ2-1; tentatively, D is TRBD2 (5 bases). The source is a woman aged 25 to 39 in good health. The material sequenced was memory CD8+ T cells sorted from blood. Subset meaning: CD45RO+ cells pooled with CCR7-negative TemRA cells. The CDR3 DNA reads TGTGCCAGCAGTTTCGGGGACTCCTACAATGAGCAGTTCTTC. This encodes CASSFGDSYNEQFF.